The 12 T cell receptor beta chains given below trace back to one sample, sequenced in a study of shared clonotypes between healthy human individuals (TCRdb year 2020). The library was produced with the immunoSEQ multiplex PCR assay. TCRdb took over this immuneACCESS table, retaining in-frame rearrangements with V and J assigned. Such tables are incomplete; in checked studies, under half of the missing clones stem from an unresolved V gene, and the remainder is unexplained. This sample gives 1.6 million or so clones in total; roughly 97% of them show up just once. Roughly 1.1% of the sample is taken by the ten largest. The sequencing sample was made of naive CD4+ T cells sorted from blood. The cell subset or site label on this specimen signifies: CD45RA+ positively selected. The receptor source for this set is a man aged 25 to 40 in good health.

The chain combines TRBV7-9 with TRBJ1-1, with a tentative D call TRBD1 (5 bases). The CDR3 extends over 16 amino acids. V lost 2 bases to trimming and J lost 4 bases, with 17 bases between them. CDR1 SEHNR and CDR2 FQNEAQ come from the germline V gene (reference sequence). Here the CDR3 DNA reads TGTGCCAGCAGCTTAAGAGGGGATGCGCAGCGCACTGAAGCTTTCTTT. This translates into CASSLRGDAQRTEAFF.

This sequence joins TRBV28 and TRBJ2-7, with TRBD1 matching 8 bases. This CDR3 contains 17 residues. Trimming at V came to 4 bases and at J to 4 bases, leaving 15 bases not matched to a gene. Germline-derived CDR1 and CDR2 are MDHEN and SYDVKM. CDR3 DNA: TGTGCCAGCAGTTACAACGGACAGGGAGGACTTTTTTACGAGCAGTACTTC. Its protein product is CASSYNGQGGLFYEQYF.

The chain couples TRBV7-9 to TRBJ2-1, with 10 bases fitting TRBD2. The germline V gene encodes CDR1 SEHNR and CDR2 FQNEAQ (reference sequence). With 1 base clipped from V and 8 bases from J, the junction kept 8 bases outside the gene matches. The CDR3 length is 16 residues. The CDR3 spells CASSLGVSGRLDEQFF. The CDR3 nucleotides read TGTGCCAGCAGCTTAGGGGTTAGCGGGAGGTTGGATGAGCAGTTCTTC.

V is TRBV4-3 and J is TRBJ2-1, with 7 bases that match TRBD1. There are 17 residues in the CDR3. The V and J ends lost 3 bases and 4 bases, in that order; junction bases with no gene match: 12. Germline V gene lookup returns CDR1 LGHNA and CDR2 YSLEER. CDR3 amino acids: CASSHVGWTGKYNEQFF. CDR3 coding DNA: TGCGCCAGCAGCCACGTCGGATGGACAGGAAAATACAATGAGCAGTTCTTC.

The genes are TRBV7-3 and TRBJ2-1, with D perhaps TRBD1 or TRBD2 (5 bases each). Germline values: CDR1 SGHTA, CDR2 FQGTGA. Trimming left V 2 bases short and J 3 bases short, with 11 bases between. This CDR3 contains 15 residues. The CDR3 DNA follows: TGTGCCAGCAGCTTATATGGGGGTGACTACAATGAGCAGTTCTTC. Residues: CASSLYGGDYNEQFF. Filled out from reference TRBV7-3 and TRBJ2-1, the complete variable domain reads GAGVSQTPSNKVTEKGKYVELRCDPISGHTALYWYRQSLGQGPEFLIYFQGTGAADDSGLPNDRFFAVRPEGSVSTLKIQRTERGDSAVYLCASSLYGGDYNEQFFGPGTRLTVL.

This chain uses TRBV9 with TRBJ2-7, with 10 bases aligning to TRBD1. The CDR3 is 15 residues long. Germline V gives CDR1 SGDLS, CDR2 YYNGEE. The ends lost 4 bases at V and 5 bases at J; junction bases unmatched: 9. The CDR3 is CASSMRTGGPDEQYF. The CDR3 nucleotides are TGTGCCAGCAGCATGAGGACAGGGGGACCTGACGAGCAGTACTTC.

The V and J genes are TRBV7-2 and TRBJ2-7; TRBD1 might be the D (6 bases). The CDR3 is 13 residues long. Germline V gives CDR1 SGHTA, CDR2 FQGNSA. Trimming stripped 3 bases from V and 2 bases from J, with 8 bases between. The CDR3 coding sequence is TGTGCCAGCAGCTTTAACAGGGCCTACGAGCAGTACTTC. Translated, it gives CASSFNRAYEQYF.

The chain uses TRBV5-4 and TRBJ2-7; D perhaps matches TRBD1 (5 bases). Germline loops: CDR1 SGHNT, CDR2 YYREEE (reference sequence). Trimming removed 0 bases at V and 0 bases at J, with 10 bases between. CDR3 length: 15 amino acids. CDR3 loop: CASSLGADSSYEQYF. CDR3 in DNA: TGTGCCAGCAGCTTGGGGGCAGACAGCTCCTACGAGCAGTACTTC.

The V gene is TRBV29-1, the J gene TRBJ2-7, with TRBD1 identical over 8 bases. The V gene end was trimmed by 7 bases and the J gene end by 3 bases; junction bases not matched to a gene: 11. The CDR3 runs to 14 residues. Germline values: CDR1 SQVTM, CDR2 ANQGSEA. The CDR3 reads CSALGGTGRYEQYF. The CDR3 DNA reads TGCAGCGCCCTTGGAGGGACAGGCCGCTACGAGCAGTACTTC.

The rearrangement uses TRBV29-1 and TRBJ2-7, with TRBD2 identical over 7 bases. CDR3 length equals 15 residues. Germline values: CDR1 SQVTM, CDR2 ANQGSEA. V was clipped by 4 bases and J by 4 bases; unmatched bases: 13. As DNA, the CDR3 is TGCAGCGTTGTCTCGATCGGCGGGAGACGGTACGAGCAGTACTTC. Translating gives CSVVSIGGRRYEQYF.

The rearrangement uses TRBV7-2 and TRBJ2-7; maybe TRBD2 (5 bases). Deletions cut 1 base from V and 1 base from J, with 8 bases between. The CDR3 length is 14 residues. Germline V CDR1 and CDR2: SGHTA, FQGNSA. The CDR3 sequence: CASSLGAGSYEQYF. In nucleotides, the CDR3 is TGTGCCAGCAGCTTAGGGGCGGGTTCCTACGAGCAGTACTTC.

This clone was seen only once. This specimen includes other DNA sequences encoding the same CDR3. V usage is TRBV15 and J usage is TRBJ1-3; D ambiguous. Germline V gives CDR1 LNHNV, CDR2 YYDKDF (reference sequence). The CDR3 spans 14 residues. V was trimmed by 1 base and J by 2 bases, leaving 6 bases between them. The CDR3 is CATSRVGPGNTIYF. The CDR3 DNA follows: TGTGCCACCAGCAGAGTCGGTCCTGGAAACACCATATATTTT. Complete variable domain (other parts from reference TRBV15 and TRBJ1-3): DAMVIQNPRYQVTQFGKPVTLSCSQTLNHNVMYWYQQKSSQAPKLLFHYYDKDFNNEADTPDNFQSRRPNTSFCFLDIRSPGLGDTAMYLCATSRVGPGNTIYFGEGSWLTVV.